The source of this TCR beta chain is a study of vaccination and CD4 T cells after COVID-19. The wider study: Four females and six males made up the convalescents, with two Hispanic.

The treatment was: approximately 9-day PBMC culture with coronavirus spike peptide pools or control peptides (ViraFEST assay). ViraFEST stimulated the growth of antigen-specific T cells using peptide pools and subsequently profiled their TCRs by sequencing. Culture conditions combined around 2 million PBMCs per well with approximately 10 IU/ml IL-2 and 8.5 to 10 ug/ml peptide pools. The CDR3 contains 13 residues. The germline V and J ends were trimmed by 5 bases and 6 bases, with 11 bases remaining between them. Germline lookup yields CDR1 MNHEY and CDR2 SVGEGT. As for this clonotype: Its antigen is not known.

CD4+ T cells that had been cultured provided DNA sequenced with the Oncomine TCR Beta short-read assay. TCRdb itself ran the PCR reads through MiXCR, one entry per CDR3 protein. The sample lists about 21,000 distinct CDR3 sequences, around 50% occurring once. Sequencing was done on a sample of CD4+ T cells from blood, cultured in vitro. This chain links TRBV6-2 or TRBV6-3 with TRBJ2-1, with a possible D match to TRBD2 (5 bases). This TCR derives from a human donor who had recovered from COVID-19. The CDR3 reads CASSGLALNEQFF. In nucleotides, the CDR3 is TGTGCCAGCAGTGGTCTAGCTCTCAATGAGCAGTTCTTC.